This TCR beta chain was captured in a study of blood T cell repertoires in COVID-19. For the study at large: Sites across the United States, Italy and Spain contributed samples from acute and convalescent COVID-19. PBMCs, B-cell-depleted T cells, or T cells were the source of the cDNA or gDNA that made up the material.

V lost 4 bases, J lost 8 bases, and 7 bases stayed unmatched. Germline lookup yields CDR1 MGHRA and CDR2 YSYEKL. The CDR3 length is 14 residues. The Seattle site enrolled patients during active infection and followed them longitudinally. The assay was immunoSEQ multiplex PCR, and TCRdb's table has in-frame clones only and misses some. In the table there are about 200,000 clones, around nine tenths of which are singletons. Sequences were obtained from peripheral blood. This sequence was found in a man between 60 and 75 years old with COVID-19, enrolled during active disease. The chain has TRBV4-1 and TRBJ1-2, with 10 bases matching TRBD1. CDR3 region: CASSPGQGPRGYTF. The CDR3 nucleotides read TGCGCCAGCAGCCCGGGACAGGGGCCACGGGGCTACACCTTC.